This TCR beta chain was captured by sequencing in a study of TIL therapy for anti-PD-1-resistant metastatic lung cancer. Findings and limits, study-wide: TIL cultures after expansion showed higher clonality and lower diversity than baseline tumor (median about 6% vs 30%).

Time point: pre-treatment sample, taken before nivolumab and TIL therapy. Most excised metastases sampled were pleural nodules or supraclavicular lymph nodes. The libraries were made with immunoSEQ v3. Sequencing used immunoSEQ multiplex PCR; TCRdb keeps in-frame clones, though not all of them. The data contain 10,000 or so clones, about 74% of them singletons. As regards this clone: The antigen remains undetermined.

Sequences were derived from tumor tissue, sampled at baseline. The receptor was isolated from a person between 25 and 79 years old with non-small cell lung cancer.

This CDR3 reads CASSPPGPQSSYNEQFF. In DNA form, the CDR3 reads TGTGCCAGCAGTCCTCCTGGACCCCAGAGCTCCTACAATGAGCAGTTCTTC. V gene TRBV27 combines with J gene TRBJ2-1; no clear D gene. Germline V lookup: CDR1 MNHEY, CDR2 SMNVEV (reference sequence). The CDR3 runs 17 residues. Deletions cut 5 bases from V and 0 bases from J, with 17 bases between.